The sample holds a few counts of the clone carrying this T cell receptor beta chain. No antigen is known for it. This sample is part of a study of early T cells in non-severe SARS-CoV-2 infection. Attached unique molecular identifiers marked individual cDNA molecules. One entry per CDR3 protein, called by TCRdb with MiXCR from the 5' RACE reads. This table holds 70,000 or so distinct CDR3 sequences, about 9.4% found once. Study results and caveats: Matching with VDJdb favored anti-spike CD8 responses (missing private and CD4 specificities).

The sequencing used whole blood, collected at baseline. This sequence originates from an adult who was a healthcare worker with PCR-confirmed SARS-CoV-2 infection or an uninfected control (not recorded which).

The CDR3 is CASSYGTAFNYGYTF. DNA of the CDR3: TGTGCCAGCAGTTACGGGACAGCCTTTAACTATGGCTACACCTTC. This chain connects TRBV6-2 or TRBV6-3 to TRBJ1-2; 7 nucleotides line up with TRBD1. Germline V gives CDR1 MNHEY, CDR2 SVGEGT. V shed 2 bases, J shed 1 base, and the junction held 4 bases outside the gene matches. CDR3 size: 15 residues.